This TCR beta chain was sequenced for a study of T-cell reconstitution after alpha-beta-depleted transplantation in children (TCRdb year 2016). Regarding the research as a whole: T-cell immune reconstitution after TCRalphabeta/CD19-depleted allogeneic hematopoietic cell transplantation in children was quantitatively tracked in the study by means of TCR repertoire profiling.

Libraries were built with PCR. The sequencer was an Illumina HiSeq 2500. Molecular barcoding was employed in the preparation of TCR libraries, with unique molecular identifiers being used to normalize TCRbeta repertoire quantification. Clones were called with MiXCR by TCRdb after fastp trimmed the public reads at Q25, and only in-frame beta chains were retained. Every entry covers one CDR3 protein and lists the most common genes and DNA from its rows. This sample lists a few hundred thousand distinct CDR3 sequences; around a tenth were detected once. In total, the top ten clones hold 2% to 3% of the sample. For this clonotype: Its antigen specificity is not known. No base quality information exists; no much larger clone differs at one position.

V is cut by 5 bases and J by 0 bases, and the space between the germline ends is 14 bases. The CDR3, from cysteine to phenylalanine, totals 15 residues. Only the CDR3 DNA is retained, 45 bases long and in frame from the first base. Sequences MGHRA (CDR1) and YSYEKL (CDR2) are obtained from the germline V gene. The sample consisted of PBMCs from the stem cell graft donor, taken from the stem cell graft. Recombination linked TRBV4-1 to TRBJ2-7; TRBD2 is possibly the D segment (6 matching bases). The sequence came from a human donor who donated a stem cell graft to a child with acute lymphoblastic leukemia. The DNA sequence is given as TGCGCCAGCAGCGCCGCGGGACGGAGCTCCTACGAGCAGTACTTC. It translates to CASSAAGRSSYEQYF.